This T cell receptor (beta chain) was found in a study of blood T cell repertoires in COVID-19 (TCRdb year 2020). About the investigation overall: The collaborator samples originated in the United States, Italy and Spain and spanned the acute and convalescent phases of COVID-19. The material from the prospective study consisted of cDNA or gDNA derived from T cells, B-cell-depleted T cells, or PBMCs. The dataset comprised deeply sampled blood TCRbeta repertoires from subjects exposed to, actively infected with, or recovered from COVID-19. The repertoires were released in a freely available public database intended as a resource for research on the immune response to SARS-CoV-2. Samples came from the ongoing ImmuneRACE study (first 160 participants) plus 1,254 subjects from 6 global collaborators. Nearly every sample came with metadata listing a de-identified subject ID, COVID-19 status, age in years and sex. HLA class I and class II types, where available, came from metadata supplied by the sample provider rather than from assay-based typing. Results and caveats for the whole study, not just this receptor: The amount of clinical and demographic metadata varied by source and participant and was provided uncurated.

CDR1 SQVTM and CDR2 ANQGSEA are derived from the germline V gene. Trimmed from V: 6 bases; trimmed from J: 2 bases; junction bases lacking a gene match: 6. The CDR3 sequence holds 14 residues, the cysteine and phenylalanine included. CDR3 DNA only is kept here, 42 bases in frame from base 1. The collaborating institutions used their own protocols to collect whole blood in K2EDTA tubes. For TCRbeta analysis, collaborators shipped samples in one of three forms: frozen whole blood, isolated PBMCs, or DNA extracted from either of those sample types. The immunoSEQ Assay, a bias-controlled multiplex PCR, was used to amplify TCRbeta CDR3 regions from genomic DNA. As for how the authors treated the data: The number of nucleated cells in each sample was estimated by amplification of reference gene primers within the assay. Sequence reads were collapsed and filtered to measure the absolute abundance of every unique TCRbeta CDR3 rearrangement. Productive Simpson clonality was computed per sample as the square root of Simpson's diversity index over productive rearrangements. TCRdb holds this immuneACCESS table with in-frame rearrangements only. Some clones are missing; in checked studies, unresolved V genes explain under half, and the rest has no known cause. The DNA gave D and trimming, while V, J and clone size come from that table. The sample records more than 40,000 clones, about 90% of which are singletons. The ten largest clonotypes hold over 10% of the sample.

To note about this clone: No cognate antigen has been identified for it. No base quality information exists; no much larger clone differs at one position.

Material for sequencing was peripheral blood. This chain joins TRBV29-1 to TRBJ1-2, and 10 junction bases match TRBD1. The source of this sequence is a man aged 80 or over with acute or convalescent COVID-19. The nucleotide sequence reads as follows: TGCAGCGTCGTTCGGGGACAGGGGAACTATGGCTACACCTTC. Its amino acids are CSVVRGQGNYGYTF. With the portions outside the CDR3 filled from the reference TRBV29-1 and TRBJ1-2 genes, the complete variable region becomes SAVISQKPSRDICQRGTSLTIQCQVDSQVTMMFWYRQQPGQSLTLIATANQGSEATYESGFVIDKFPISRPNLTFSTLTVSNMSPEDSSIYLCSVVRGQGNYGYTFGSGTRLTVV.